Sequencing of this T cell receptor (beta chain) was carried out in a study of glioma-infiltrating T cells after dendritic cell vaccination. Study findings and constraints: Survival was not directly related to TCR clonality in these patients. Complete blood and tumor specimen sets were limited to few patients.

Fresh-frozen tumor tissue and more than two years of survival data were available for all. The trim removed 5 bases at V and 2 bases at J, leaving 6 bases unmatched. Germline-derived CDR1 and CDR2 are SNHLY and FYNNEI. The length of the CDR3 is 15 residues. Primers: 60 V beta forward and 13 J beta reverse. Repertoires were generated with immunoSEQ multiplex PCR, while TCRdb's copy carries only in-frame clones and drops some. The repertoire holds tens of thousands of clones, approximately 84% seen once, with about 15% in the top ten. On this clone itself: The antigen remains unidentified.

The material sequenced was blood, taken before dendritic cell vaccination. This receptor was taken from a human donor with glioblastoma. The V call is TRBV2, the J call TRBJ2-3; 8 bases match TRBD1. CDR3 sequence: CASSRQGAPTDTQYF. The CDR3 DNA reads as TGTGCCAGCAGTCGGCAGGGGGCACCCACAGATACGCAGTATTTT.